Listed here are 23 T cell receptor beta chains from one sample, sequenced in a study of CD8+CD57+ T cells in acquired aplastic anemia. CD8+CD57+ cell expansion, shown by flow cytometry, had occurred in the patients selected for sequencing. The use of genomic DNA as template underpinned the TCR beta VDJ and CDR3 profiling. TCRdb re-called the reads with MiXCR, one entry per CDR3 protein. The sample shows around 250,000 distinct CDR3 sequences, 82% of them seen only once. The sample was sorted CD4+, CD8+, or CD8+CD57+ T cells (not recorded which) from PBMCs. These receptors were obtained from a human donor with aplastic anemia.

As concerns this clonotype: This CDR3 fails to terminate in the conserved phenylalanine or tryptophan, so it likely reflects a read error. The DNA is omitted, as the CDR3 cannot be located on it reliably, and the CDR3 follows TCRdb's listing. This chain connects TRBV7-6 to TRBJ2-1; the table names TRBD1, a call not compared with the DNA. Germline values: CDR1 SGHVS, CDR2 FNYEAQ. The CDR3 is 13 residues long, counting both termini. CDR3 region: CASSDGGGHAPLH.

This clonotype was counted between two and nine times. The chain couples TRBV10-1 to TRBJ2-3; TRBD1 aligns across 9 bases. Germline CDR1 reads WNHNN; CDR2 reads SYGVQD (reference sequence). The length of the CDR3 is 15 residues. The ends lost 6 bases at V and 10 bases at J; junction bases unmatched: 14. The CDR3 protein is CASSGQGLPVRSQYF. The CDR3 DNA follows: TGCGCCAGCAGCGGACAGGGGCTCCCGGTTAGGTCGCAGTATTTT.

Remarks on this clonotype: Since the CDR3 does not end with the conserved phenylalanine or tryptophan, this likely comes from a read error. No DNA is shown, since the ends of the CDR3 on it are uncertain; the CDR3 is the one TCRdb lists. This chain connects TRBV2 to TRBJ1-2; the DNA was not compared with TRBD1, the D call given in the table. The CDR3 comprises 15 residues, both ends counted. Looked up from germline, CDR1 is SNHLY and CDR2 is FYNNEI. CDR3 protein: CASSVTGSADYFFTL.

As concerns this clonotype: This is likely a read error, given that the CDR3 carries no conserved phenylalanine or tryptophan at its end. The DNA is left out, because the CDR3 cannot be placed on it with certainty; the CDR3 is given as TCRdb lists it. V and J are TRBV7-3 and TRBJ2-3. The CDR3 length equals 12 residues, ends included. Germline V gene sequence: CDR1 SGHTA, CDR2 FQGTGA. CDR3 residues: CASSVASGTQTL.

As concerns this clonotype: At one boundary the junction diverges from the germline segment, which might be a read error. The genes are TRBV7-9 and TRBJ2-5; 8 bases agree with TRBD2. Germline V gene sequence: CDR1 SEHNR, CDR2 FQNEAQ (reference sequence). This CDR3 contains 14 residues. The CDR3 nucleotides read TGTGCCAGCAGCATTCCAAGACAGCGGGAGACCGAGGACTTC. Its protein product is CASSIPRQRETEDF.

This clonotype was seen once. The J gene is TRBJ2-1, the V gene TRBV2; perhaps D is TRBD1 or TRBD2 (5 bases each). This CDR3 is 13 amino acids long. Trimming stripped 4 bases from V and 8 bases from J, with 12 bases between. Germline-derived CDR1 and CDR2 are SNHLY and FYNNEI. CDR3 protein: CASSVWGSHEQFF. CDR3 nucleotide sequence: TGTGCCAGCAGTGTTTGGGGGAGCCATGAGCAGTTCTTC.

The chain links TRBV7-9 to TRBJ2-3; D unresolved. CDR3 size: 14 residues. Germline V lookup: CDR1 SEHNR, CDR2 FQNEAQ (reference sequence). Trimming stripped 0 bases from V and 6 bases from J, with 10 bases between. The CDR3: CASSLAAGADTQYF. The CDR3 bases are TGTGCCAGCAGCTTAGCGGCCGGTGCCGATACGCAGTATTTT.

V usage is TRBV7-8 and J usage is TRBJ2-7; D is unclear. V was trimmed by 3 bases and J by 1 base, leaving 22 bases between them. Germline V gives CDR1 SGHVS, CDR2 FQNEAQ. CDR3 size: 18 residues. CDR3 sequence reads: CASSFHAGAETLSYEQYV. Written as DNA, the CDR3 is TGTGCCAGCAGCTTTCATGCAGGCGCCGAAACGCTTTCCTACGAGCAGTACGTC.

A few counts support this clonotype. This chain links TRBV7-2 with TRBJ1-2, with D uncertain. V was trimmed by 4 bases and J by 5 bases, leaving 11 bases between them. Germline-derived CDR1 and CDR2 are SGHTA and FQGNSA. This CDR3 spans 13 amino acids. CDR3 nucleotide sequence: TGTGCCAGCAGCTCATCCGTGTCTTATGGCTACACCTTC. Its translation: CASSSSVSYGYTF.

Concerning this clonotype: Mismatch with germline at one junction end may stem from a read error. For the CDR3, the DNA is TGTGCCAGCGCTCTAGCGGTAAGCACAGATACGCCGTATTTT. Residues: CASALAVSTDTPYF. This chain joins TRBV25-1 and TRBJ2-3; 7 bases are shared with TRBD2. CDR3 length: 14 amino acids. Germline V CDR1 and CDR2: MGHDK, SYGVNS. Using reference TRBV25-1 and TRBJ2-3 for the parts outside the CDR3, the full variable domain is EADIYQTPRYLVIGTGKKITLECSQTMGHDKMYWYQQDPGMELHLIHYSYGVNSTEKGDLSSESTVSRIRTEHFPLTLESARPSHTSQYLCASALAVSTDTPYFGPGTRLTVL.

This chain links TRBV7-9 with TRBJ2-5; 8 positions agree with TRBD2. Trimming removed 5 bases from V and 14 bases from J; junction bases left unmatched: 19. The CDR3 covers 15 residues. Germline CDR1 is SEHNR and CDR2 is FQNEAQ (reference sequence). The CDR3 region has the DNA TGTGCCAGCAGCCTTCCGGGGACTAGGGGAAAGGCCGAATACTTC. Translating gives CASSLPGTRGKAEYF.

The gene calls are TRBV7-9 and TRBJ2-6; 7 bases line up with TRBD2. The V gene end was trimmed by 9 bases and the J gene end by 16 bases; junction bases not matched to a gene: 24. CDR3 size: 16 residues. In germline, CDR1 is SEHNR, CDR2 FQNEAQ (reference sequence). For the CDR3, the DNA is TGTGCCAGTAGCATAGCTAGCGGAGACTACAATAAGCAGCTGACTTTC. This translates into CASSIASGDYNKQLTF.

V is TRBV5-4 and J is TRBJ2-3; 7 nucleotides line up with TRBD2. V lost 2 bases and J lost 5; bases outside the gene matches: 8. The CDR3 consists of 15 residues. Germline V gives CDR1 SGHNT, CDR2 YYREEE (reference sequence). Written as DNA, the CDR3 is TGTGCCAGCAGCTTTACTAGCGCTAGCGGAGATACGCAGTATTTT. Protein product: CASSFTSASGDTQYF. The full variable domain, its missing parts supplied by reference TRBV5-4 and TRBJ2-3, is ETGVTQSPTHLIKTRGQQVTLRCSSQSGHNTVSWYQQALGQGPQFIFQYYREEENGRGNFPPRFSGLQFPNYSSELNVNALELDDSALYLCASSFTSASGDTQYFGPGTRLTVL.

In the case of this clonotype: The final CDR3 position lacks the conserved phenylalanine or tryptophan, pointing to a likely read error. It is unclear where the CDR3 begins or ends on the DNA, so no DNA is shown, and the CDR3 is as TCRdb lists it. The CDR3 loop reads CASSGQANDTEHL. This chain uses TRBV7-3 with TRBJ2-3; TRBD1 was called by the table and not checked on the DNA. The germline gives CDR1 SGHTA, CDR2 FQGTGA. The CDR3 spans 13 amino acids, including both terminal residues.

As regards this clonotype: At one end the junction does not follow the germline gene, possibly because of a read error. J is TRBJ2-3 and V is TRBV9; 7 nucleotides align to TRBD1. Per the germline V gene, CDR1 is SGDLS and CDR2 is YYNGEE. The CDR3 extends over 13 amino acids. The CDR3: CASSEGGTSPQSF. The CDR3 DNA sequence: TGTGCCAGCAGCGAAGGGGGCACCTCCCCCCAATCTTTT.

The chain recombines TRBV7-3 with TRBJ1-1; D not certain. This CDR3 has 15 amino acids. V gave up 2 bases and J gave up 8 bases, with 18 bases separating them. The germline CDR1 and CDR2 sequences are SGHTA and FQGTGA. The CDR3 nucleotides read TGTGCCAGCAGCTTATCAGGAGGTGCCGAAGAGGAAGCTTTCTTT. Translating gives CASSLSGGAEEEAFF.

Concerning this clonotype itself: The conserved final phenylalanine or tryptophan is absent from the CDR3, which likely points to a read error. The DNA is omitted, as the CDR3 cannot be located on it reliably, and the CDR3 follows TCRdb's listing. The chain couples TRBV7-8 to TRBJ2-3. The germline CDR1 and CDR2 sequences are SGHVS and FQNEAQ. Both ends counted, the CDR3 spans 13 residues. The CDR3: CASSVAGSAEKYY.

This sequence joins TRBV7-9 and TRBJ2-7; D is undetermined. Germline loops: CDR1 SEHNR, CDR2 FQNEAQ (reference sequence). Between the trimmed V and J ends, which lost 8 bases and 5 bases, there was a span of 19 bases. This CDR3 is 14 amino acids long. The CDR3 DNA is TGTGCCAGCTCATGGCAGGCCGACGCCGACGAGCAGTACTTC. It codes for CASSWQADADEQYF.

J is TRBJ2-6 and V is TRBV7-9, with 9 bases fitting TRBD2. This CDR3 region has 17 residues. Per germline, CDR1 SEHNR and CDR2 FQNEAQ (reference sequence). V gave up 3 bases and J gave up 13 bases; unmatched junction bases: 16. CDR3 protein: CASSFERSGGSDEVLTF. The CDR3 region has the DNA TGTGCCAGCAGCTTTGAAAGAAGCGGGGGGAGCGATGAGGTCCTGACTTTC.

V usage is TRBV27 and J usage is TRBJ1-6, with a possible D match to TRBD1 (6 bases). CDR1 is MNHEY and CDR2 is SMNVEV in the germline V gene (reference sequence). This CDR3 is 13 amino acids long. Trimming removed 5 bases from V and 8 bases from J, with 10 bases in between. CDR3 in DNA: TGTGCCAGCAGTCCGTGGACAGATTCACCCCTCCACTTT. Translated, it gives CASSPWTDSPLHF.

The chain links TRBV6-1 to TRBJ2-1; D is uncertain. Germline V gene sequence: CDR1 MNHNS, CDR2 SASEGT. The CDR3 is 13 amino acids. V was trimmed by 6 bases and J by 5 bases, leaving 11 bases between them. CDR3 loop: CASRDVQHNEQFF. The DNA for the CDR3 is TGTGCCAGCAGGGACGTCCAACACAATGAGCAGTTCTTC.

The table lists this clonotype with many counts. The chain couples TRBV19 to TRBJ2-3, with 10 bases matching TRBD2. The CDR3 extends over 17 amino acids. Germline CDR1 is LNHDA and CDR2 is SQIVND (reference sequence). J lost 1 base, V lost 3 bases, and 7 bases had no gene match. CDR3 sequence (DNA): TGTGCCAGTAGTATCTACCTAGCGGGAGACGGCACAGATACGCAGTATTTT. This encodes CASSIYLAGDGTDTQYF. The full variable domain, with the rest looked up from reference TRBV19 and TRBJ2-3, is DGGITQSPKYLFRKEGQNVTLSCEQNLNHDAMYWYRQDPGQGLRLIYYSQIVNDFQKGDIAEGYSVSREKKESFPLTVTSAQKNPTAFYLCASSIYLAGDGTDTQYFGPGTRLTVL.

This chain joins TRBV20-1 and TRBJ1-1; D gene unclear. The CDR3 is 15 amino acids. Trimming pared 0 bases from V and 2 bases from J, leaving 13 bases between. CDR1 and CDR2 (germline): DFQATT, SNEGSKA (reference sequence). DNA of the CDR3: TGCAGTGCTAGAGACCCGGCAGTGAACAACACTGAAGCTTTCTTT. Amino acid sequence: CSARDPAVNNTEAFF.